These 23 T cell receptor beta chains came from one sample sequenced in a study of T cells in Graves' hyperthyroidism and ophthalmopathy. TCR beta CDR3 sequences were amplified from RNA transcripts. First-round RT-PCR targeting the TCR CDR3 was performed with the HTBI primer set. From the multiplex PCR reads, TCRdb called clonotypes with MiXCR, one entry per CDR3 protein. The sample carries about 600,000 distinct CDR3 sequences, more than 15% recorded once. Sequenced material: blood. Receptor source: a woman in her 40s with Graves' ophthalmopathy.

This clonotype was detected ten times or more. The chain is built from TRBV2 and TRBJ2-3, with 12 positions matching TRBD2. V was clipped by 4 bases and J by 0 bases; unmatched bases: 14. Germline assignment: CDR1 SNHLY and CDR2 FYNNEI. This CDR3 is built from 20 residues. CDR3 residues: CASSAIWTSGEEHSTDTQYF. DNA for the CDR3: TGTGCCAGCAGTGCGATATGGACTAGCGGGGAAGAACATAGCACAGATACGCAGTATTTT.

This clonotype has a count of ten or more. This chain links TRBV20-1 with TRBJ1-4, with TRBD1 matching over 9 bases. Trimming at V came to 6 bases and at J to 7 bases, leaving 6 bases not matched to a gene. The CDR3 contains 13 residues. CDR1 and CDR2 (germline): DFQATT, SNEGSKA (reference sequence). CDR3 bases: TGCAGTGCCTCCGGGACAGGGTCTGAAAAACTGTTTTTT. Translated, it gives CSASGTGSEKLFF.

This clonotype appeared many times. The V and J genes are TRBV27 and TRBJ2-5; weak D call: TRBD1 (6 bases). V gave up 0 bases and J gave up 5 bases, with 13 bases separating them. Germline CDR1 reads MNHEY; CDR2 reads SMNVEV (reference sequence). The CDR3 consists of 15 residues. Here the CDR3 reads CASSLSRLRGETQYF. The CDR3 nucleotides read TGTGCCAGCAGTTTATCGAGGCTGAGGGGGGAGACCCAGTACTTC.

This clonotype came up many times. This chain uses TRBV2 with TRBJ2-7; D is possibly TRBD1 or TRBD2 (6 bases each). Germline CDR1 is SNHLY and CDR2 is FYNNEI. Trimming pared 2 bases from V and 3 bases from J, leaving 11 bases between. The CDR3 has 14 residues. For the CDR3, the DNA is TGTGCCAGCAGTGAAACGGGGGCCGACTACGAGCAGTACTTC. Translated: CASSETGADYEQYF.

V and J are TRBV2 and TRBJ2-1; D is possibly TRBD1 (6 bases). V was trimmed by 7 bases and J by 3 bases, leaving 19 bases between them. From germline, CDR1 is SNHLY and CDR2 FYNNEI. CDR3 length equals 16 residues. CDR3 DNA: TGTGCCAGCACTGGGGCCCAGGGGTTTGACTACAATGAGCAGTTCTTC. Translation gives CASTGAQGFDYNEQFF. The entire variable domain, with the rest obtained from reference TRBV2 and TRBJ2-1, is as follows: EPEVTQTPSHQVTQMGQEVILRCVPISNHLYFYWYRQILGQKVEFLVSFYNNEISEKSEIFDDQFSVERPDGSNFTLKIRSTKLEDSAMYFCASTGAQGFDYNEQFFGPGTRLTVL.

V usage is TRBV20-1 and J usage is TRBJ2-7; TRBD2 agrees at 8 bases. V shed 5 bases and J 6 bases; nucleotides not matched to a gene: 9. The CDR3 covers 13 residues. CDR1 and CDR2 from the germline V gene are DFQATT and SNEGSKA (reference sequence). The CDR3 reads CSAPTSVACEQYF. The CDR3 DNA reads as TGCAGTGCTCCGACTAGCGTTGCCTGCGAGCAGTACTTC.

At least ten counts were recorded for this clonotype. The chain combines TRBV7-2 with TRBJ2-3; D is possibly TRBD2 (6 bases). The germline V gene encodes CDR1 SGHTA and CDR2 FQGNSA. V was trimmed by 5 bases and J by 2 bases, leaving 23 bases between them. The CDR3 is 18 amino acids. The CDR3 protein is CASSPLGLASATTDTQYF. The CDR3 DNA is TGTGCCAGCAGCCCTCTCGGACTGGCTAGCGCTACCACAGATACGCAGTATTTT.

The V gene is TRBV7-9, the J gene TRBJ2-1, with TRBD1 matching 7 bases. Per germline, CDR1 SEHNR and CDR2 FQNEAQ (reference sequence). The junction had 3 bases not matched to a gene; V was cut back by 4 bases and J by 6 bases. The CDR3 is made up of 13 amino acids. The CDR3 DNA sequence: TGTGCCAGCAGCTCGACAGGGTTCAATGAGCAGTTCTTC. Protein sequence: CASSSTGFNEQFF.

This clonotype has only one observation. The chain employs TRBV19 and TRBJ1-6; D is uncertain. CDR1 and CDR2 from the germline V gene are LNHDA and SQIVND (reference sequence). The CDR3 consists of 13 residues. Trimming pared 5 bases from V and 5 bases from J, leaving 7 bases between. The CDR3 nucleotides read TGTGCCAGTAGTGATGGAAATAATTCACCCCTCCACTTT. This sequence encodes CASSDGNNSPLHF.

The V and J genes are TRBV11-3 and TRBJ2-5, with 9 bases identical to TRBD2. Germline trimming cut 3 bases from V and 4 bases from J; bases unmatched to any gene: 6. The germline V gene has CDR1 SGHNT and CDR2 YENEEA. The CDR3 length is 15 residues. CDR3 DNA sequence: TGTGCCAGCAGCTTCCGCGGGGGGGCCAGAGAGACCCAGTACTTC. This translates into CASSFRGGARETQYF.

Only a few counts were recorded for this clonotype. The chain employs TRBV2 and TRBJ1-5, with D possibly matching TRBD1 (6 bases). The CDR3 consists of 15 residues. Trimming cost V 6 bases and J 1 base, with 13 bases left between them. The germline CDR1 and CDR2 sequences are SNHLY and FYNNEI. The CDR3 DNA is TGTGCCAGCAGGGGGGCCGACAGAAGCAATCAGCCCCAGCATTTT. It translates to CASRGADRSNQPQHF.

Only a few counts were recorded for this clonotype. J is TRBJ1-5 and V is TRBV7-8; 10 nucleotides match TRBD1. The V segment lost 4 bases and the J segment 3 bases; nucleotides outside the gene matches: 15. The CDR3 extends over 19 amino acids. Germline assignment: CDR1 SGHVS and CDR2 FQNEAQ. CDR3 DNA sequence: TGTGCCAGCAGCTCCACTATCTTTAGACAGGGGGCTTTCAATCAGCCCCAGCATTTT. Translation: CASSSTIFRQGAFNQPQHF.

This chain connects TRBV20-1 to TRBJ2-7, with D tentatively TRBD1 (6 bases). The CDR3 is made up of 14 amino acids. CDR1 DFQATT and CDR2 SNEGSKA come from the germline V gene (reference sequence). V was shortened by 5 bases and J by 0 bases, with 14 bases between the two germline ends. The CDR3: CSAQAQGSSYEQYF. The CDR3 DNA is TGCAGTGCTCAAGCCCAGGGGTCCTCCTACGAGCAGTACTTC.

The CDR3 bases are TGTGCCAGCAGTGGGGCGGGAACGGGAGGATTCAATGAGCAGTTCTTC. Its protein product is CASSGAGTGGFNEQFF. This chain links TRBV28 with TRBJ2-1; the match to TRBD2 covers 7 bases. This CDR3 has 16 amino acids. With V trimmed by 5 bases and J by 6 bases, 13 bases remained unmatched. Germline V CDR1 and CDR2: MDHEN, SYDVKM.

This clonotype was seen a few times. The chain employs TRBV2 and TRBJ2-5, with 15 bases that match TRBD2. There are 18 residues in the CDR3. V shed 1 base and J 4 bases; nucleotides not matched to a gene: 7. Germline-derived CDR1 and CDR2 are SNHLY and FYNNEI. The CDR3: CASSEGGLAGGRGETQYF. The CDR3 DNA reads TGTGCCAGCAGTGAAGGTGGACTAGCGGGGGGGAGAGGAGAGACCCAGTACTTC.

This clonotype was observed a handful of times. This sequence joins TRBV20-1 and TRBJ2-7; D is undetermined. Trimming left V 6 bases short and J 3 bases short, with 12 bases between. CDR1 is DFQATT, CDR2 SNEGSKA, per germline (reference sequence). The CDR3 has 12 residues. This CDR3 is CSAIRDLYEQYF. The CDR3 DNA follows: TGCAGTGCGATTAGGGATCTCTACGAGCAGTACTTC.

The chain carries TRBV6-6 and TRBJ2-1; 8 nucleotides agree with TRBD2. Germline trimming cut 2 bases from V and 4 bases from J; bases unmatched to any gene: 4. Germline-derived CDR1 and CDR2 are MNHNY and SVGAGI (reference sequence). There are 15 residues in the CDR3. CDR3 amino acids: CASSYISGSYNEQFF. The CDR3 region has the DNA TGTGCCAGCAGTTACATAAGCGGGAGTTACAATGAGCAGTTCTTC.

As regards this clonotype: One base away lies a much larger clone, so this may be a sequencing read error. The rearrangement uses TRBV28 and TRBJ1-2; TRBD1 matches at 9 bases. V was pared by 5 bases and J by 9 bases, with 7 bases of the junction left unmatched. Germline V gene lookup returns CDR1 MDHEN and CDR2 SYDVKM. The CDR3 spans 13 residues. The CDR3 nucleotides are TGTGCCAGCAGTGGGACAGGGAAAGCTAGCTACACCTTC. This translates into CASSGTGKASYTF.

The chain carries TRBV11-3 and TRBJ2-7; the match to TRBD1 covers 10 bases. Germline V gene sequence: CDR1 SGHNT, CDR2 YENEEA. Trimming at V came to 3 bases and at J to 3 bases, leaving 5 bases not matched to a gene. The CDR3 contains 15 residues. The CDR3: CASSLGTGDIYEQYF. As DNA, the CDR3 is TGTGCCAGCAGCTTGGGGACAGGGGATATCTACGAGCAGTACTTC.

The chain recombines TRBV5-1 with TRBJ1-3; TRBD1 aligns across 7 bases. V was pared by 1 base and J by 3 bases, with 4 bases of the junction left unmatched. Germline V gives CDR1 SGHRS, CDR2 YFSETQ. The CDR3 covers 15 residues. CDR3 DNA sequence: TGCGCCAGCAGCTTGTTCTCAGGGGGTGGAAACACCATATATTTT. It encodes CASSLFSGGGNTIYF.

Many counts were recorded for this clonotype. V is TRBV2 and J is TRBJ2-7, with D tentatively TRBD1 (5 bases). V was trimmed by 6 bases and J by 4 bases, leaving 10 bases between them. Germline V gene lookup returns CDR1 SNHLY and CDR2 FYNNEI. The CDR3 runs to 12 residues. The CDR3 here is CASSRQIYEQYF. The CDR3 DNA sequence: TGTGCCAGCAGCCGACAGATTTACGAGCAGTACTTC.

This clonotype was seen a few times. The chain couples TRBV20-1 to TRBJ2-7; 10 bases fit TRBD2. The J segment lost 6 bases and the V segment lost 5 bases, leaving 10 bases of the junction unmatched. The CDR3 has 14 amino acids. The germline gives CDR1 DFQATT, CDR2 SNEGSKA (reference sequence). CDR3 protein: CSADQREGRIEQYF. In DNA, the CDR3 is TGCAGTGCTGACCAGCGGGAGGGCCGAATCGAGCAGTACTTC.

The sample holds many counts of this clonotype. The chain has TRBV28 and TRBJ2-4; 8 bases map to TRBD2. The CDR3 has 21 residues. From germline, CDR1 is MDHEN and CDR2 SYDVKM. With 4 bases clipped from V and 0 bases from J, the junction kept 20 bases outside the gene matches. CDR3 sequence (DNA): TGTGCCAGCAGTTCGTTACATAGCGGGACGGTTAAAGGGGGAGCCAAAAACATTCAGTACTTC. Protein: CASSSLHSGTVKGGAKNIQYF.